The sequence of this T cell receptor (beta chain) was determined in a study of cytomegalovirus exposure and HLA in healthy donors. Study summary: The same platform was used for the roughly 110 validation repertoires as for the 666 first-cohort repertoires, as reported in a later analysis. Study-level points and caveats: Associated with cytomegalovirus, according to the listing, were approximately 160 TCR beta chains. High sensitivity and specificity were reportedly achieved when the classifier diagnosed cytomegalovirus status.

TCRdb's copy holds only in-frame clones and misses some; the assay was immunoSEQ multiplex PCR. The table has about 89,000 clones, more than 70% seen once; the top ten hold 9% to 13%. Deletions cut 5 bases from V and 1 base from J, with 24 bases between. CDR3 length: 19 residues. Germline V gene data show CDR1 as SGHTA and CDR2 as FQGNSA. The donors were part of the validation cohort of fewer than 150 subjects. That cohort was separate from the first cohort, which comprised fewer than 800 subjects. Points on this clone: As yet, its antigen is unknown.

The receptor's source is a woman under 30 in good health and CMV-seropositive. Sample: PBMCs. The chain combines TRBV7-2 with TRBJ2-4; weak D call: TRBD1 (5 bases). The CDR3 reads CASSPYLRDPSSAKNIQYF. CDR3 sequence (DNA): TGTGCCAGCAGCCCTTACCTCAGGGATCCCTCCTCGGCCAAAAACATTCAGTACTTC.